This T cell receptor beta chain was identified in a study of T cell repertoires in cytomegalovirus infection. Across the study: The authors relied on CMV epitopes, both recently identified HLA-C-restricted and well-studied HLA-B-restricted. Both a matching HLA type and CMV infection were indicated by public TCR beta signatures.

Germline lookup yields CDR1 SGHAT and CDR2 FQNNGV. The CDR3 totals 15 residues. Trimming stripped 0 bases from V and 5 bases from J, with 12 bases between. Notes on this clonotype: Its cognate antigen is unknown.

MiXCR, applied by TCRdb to the reads, yields one record per CDR3 protein. The sample contains around 500,000 distinct CDR3 sequences, about 44% of which appear only once. V gene TRBV11-2 combines with J gene TRBJ2-3, with D possibly called TRBD1 or TRBD2 (5 bases each). This clonotype was obtained from a human donor in good health (CMV status not recorded). Some clones in this sample may be carry-over from other donors' samples. The material sequenced was cultured PBMCs, taken from culture after CMV antigen stimulation. DNA for the CDR3: TGTGCCAGCAGCTTAGAGGGACCTCACGGAGATACGCAGTATTTT. Its translation: CASSLEGPHGDTQYF.